The 11 T cell receptor beta chains given below trace back to one sample, sequenced in a study of OX40 agonist ivuxolimab in advanced cancers. Library preparation employed the immunoSEQ multiplex PCR assay. Not all clones reach the TCRdb copy of this immuneACCESS table, which keeps in-frame sequences only. Checked studies attribute under half of the gap to unresolved V genes and leave the rest unexplained. The sample yields 90,000 to 120,000 clones; approximately 90% were counted once. The ten largest clonotypes hold 1% to 1.5% of the sample. The sequenced sample was CD4+ or CD8+ T cells sorted from blood, obtained in a trial of the OX40 agonist ivuxolimab. The receptors derive from an adult with an advanced solid tumor such as melanoma, head and neck, liver or kidney cancer.

This chain links TRBV28 with TRBJ2-3; TRBD2 agrees at 10 bases. The J segment lost 4 bases and the V segment lost 1 base, leaving 5 bases of the junction unmatched. The CDR3 spans 16 residues. CDR1 MDHEN and CDR2 SYDVKM come from the germline V gene. CDR3 coding DNA: TGTGCCAGCAGTTTATCGGCTAGCGGGAGTGCAGATACGCAGTATTTT. It is translated as CASSLSASGSADTQYF.

The V gene is TRBV4-1, the J gene TRBJ2-7, with 7 bases lining up with TRBD2. This CDR3 spans 13 amino acids. The trim removed 4 bases at V and 7 bases at J, leaving 7 bases unmatched. Germline V gene lookup returns CDR1 MGHRA and CDR2 YSYEKL. In DNA, the CDR3 is TGCGCCAGCAGCCTTAGTGGGAGGGAAGAGCAGTACTTC. Translated: CASSLSGREEQYF.

V is TRBV27 and J is TRBJ2-1; 9 bases agree with TRBD2. V gave up 3 bases and J gave up 6 bases; unmatched junction bases: 9. Germline CDR1 reads MNHEY; CDR2 reads SMNVEV (reference sequence). The CDR3 runs to 16 residues. CDR3 DNA sequence: TGTGCCAGCAGTTTGGGGAGTAGCGGGAGAGGCAATGAGCAGTTCTTC. Translation gives CASSLGSSGRGNEQFF.

The chain recombines TRBV6-5 with TRBJ2-5; D not resolved. The J call is doubtful: the DNA matches TRBJ2-7 better. The CDR3 is made up of 13 amino acids. Germline-derived CDR1 and CDR2 are MNHEY and SVGAGI. The CDR3, as DNA: TGTGCCAGCAGCCTCAACTCGGTCTACGAGCAGTACTTC. Protein: CASSLNSVYEQYF.

The CDR3 sequence is CASSMKVLYEQYF. The CDR3, as DNA: TGTGCCAGCAGTATGAAGGTTTTGTACGAGCAGTACTTC. This sequence joins TRBV6-4 and TRBJ2-7; no clear D. This CDR3 has 13 residues. Germline CDR1 MRHNA, CDR2 SNTAGT. The V and J ends lost 5 bases and 4 bases respectively, with 12 bases between them.

This clone came up once. Germline and junction disagree at one end, which may indicate a read error. The chain recombines TRBV5-6 with TRBJ2-5; D not resolved. CDR1 and CDR2 (germline): SGHDT, YYEEEE. This CDR3 is 16 amino acids long. Written as DNA, the CDR3 is TGTGCCAGCAGCTTTGGGGTGTCTGCCCACCAGGAGACCCAGTACTTC. Encoded protein: CASSFGVSAHQETQYF.

This clone was detected only once. CDR3 bases: TGCGCCAGCAGCCAAGACAGCTTTAGCACAGATACGCAGTATTTT. Encoded protein: CASSQDSFSTDTQYF. This chain connects TRBV4-3 to TRBJ2-3; D gene ambiguous. Germline V lookup: CDR1 LGHNA, CDR2 YSLEER. The CDR3 has 15 amino acids. The V end lost 0 bases, the J end lost 0 bases, and 7 bases lay between the germline ends.

This clone has just a few counts. The chain is built from TRBV19 and TRBJ1-4, with TRBD1 as a possible D gene (6 bases). V was pared by 7 bases and J by 3 bases, with 12 bases between. The CDR3 runs to 14 residues. In germline, CDR1 is LNHDA, CDR2 SQIVND (reference sequence). This CDR3 reads CASNFRGSNEKLFF. The CDR3 bases are TGTGCCAGTAACTTCAGGGGATCTAATGAAAAACTGTTTTTT. Full variable domain (rest looked up from reference TRBV19 and TRBJ1-4): DGGITQSPKYLFRKEGQNVTLSCEQNLNHDAMYWYRQDPGQGLRLIYYSQIVNDFQKGDIAEGYSVSREKKESFPLTVTSAQKNPTAFYLCASNFRGSNEKLFFGSGTQLSVL.

CDR3 sequence: CASSLFGRGTGELFF. CDR3 in DNA: TGTGCCAGCAGCTTGTTTGGCAGGGGCACCGGGGAGCTGTTTTTT. The rearrangement joins TRBV5-6 to TRBJ2-2; D might be TRBD1 (6 bases). Germline V CDR1 and CDR2: SGHDT, YYEEEE. V dropped 1 base and J dropped 4 bases, with 11 bases sitting between them. The CDR3 loop spans 15 amino acids.

V gene TRBV13 combines with J gene TRBJ1-2, with D unclear. The CDR3 length is 14 residues. Germline V gene lookup returns CDR1 PRHDT and CDR2 FYEKMQ (reference sequence). Trimming pared 2 bases from V and 6 bases from J, leaving 13 bases between. CDR3 region: CASSLLEVRDGYTF. The CDR3 DNA follows: TGTGCCAGCAGCTTATTAGAGGTTCGGGATGGCTACACCTTC. Using reference TRBV13 and TRBJ1-2 for the parts outside the CDR3, the full variable domain is AAGVIQSPRHLIKEKRETATLKCYPIPRHDTVYWYQQGPGQDPQFLISFYEKMQSDKGSIPDRFSAQQFSDYHSELNMSSLELGDSALYFCASSLLEVRDGYTFGSGTRLTVV.

The genes are TRBV18 and TRBJ1-4; D perhaps matches TRBD1 (5 bases). V dropped 4 bases and J dropped 4 bases, with 7 bases sitting between them. Germline V gives CDR1 KGHSH, CDR2 LQKENI. This CDR3 has 13 amino acids. CDR3 in amino acids: CASSQGNNEKLFF. The CDR3 nucleotides are TGTGCCAGCTCACAGGGGAATAATGAAAAACTGTTTTTT.